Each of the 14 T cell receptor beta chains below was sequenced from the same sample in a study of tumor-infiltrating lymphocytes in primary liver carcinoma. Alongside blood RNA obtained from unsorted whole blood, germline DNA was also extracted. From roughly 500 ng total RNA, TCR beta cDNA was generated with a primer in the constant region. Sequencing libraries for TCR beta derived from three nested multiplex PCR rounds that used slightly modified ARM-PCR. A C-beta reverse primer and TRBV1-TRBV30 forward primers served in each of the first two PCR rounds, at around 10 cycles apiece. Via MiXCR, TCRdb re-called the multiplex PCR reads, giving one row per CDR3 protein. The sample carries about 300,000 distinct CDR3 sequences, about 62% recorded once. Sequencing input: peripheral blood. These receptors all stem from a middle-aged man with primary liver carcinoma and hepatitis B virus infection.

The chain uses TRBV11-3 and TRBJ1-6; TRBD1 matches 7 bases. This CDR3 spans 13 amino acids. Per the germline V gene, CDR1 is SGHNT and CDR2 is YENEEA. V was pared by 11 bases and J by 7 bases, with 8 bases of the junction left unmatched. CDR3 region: CAYSGGQNSPLHF. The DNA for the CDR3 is TGTGCCTACAGCGGGGGACAGAATTCACCCCTCCACTTT.

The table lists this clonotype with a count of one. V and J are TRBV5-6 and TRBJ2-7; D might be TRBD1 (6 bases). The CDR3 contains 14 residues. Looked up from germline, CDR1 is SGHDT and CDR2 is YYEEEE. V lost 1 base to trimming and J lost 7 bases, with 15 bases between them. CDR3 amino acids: CASSLTGPTAEQYF. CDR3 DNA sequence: TGTGCCAGCAGCTTGACAGGGCCGACGGCGGAGCAGTACTTC.

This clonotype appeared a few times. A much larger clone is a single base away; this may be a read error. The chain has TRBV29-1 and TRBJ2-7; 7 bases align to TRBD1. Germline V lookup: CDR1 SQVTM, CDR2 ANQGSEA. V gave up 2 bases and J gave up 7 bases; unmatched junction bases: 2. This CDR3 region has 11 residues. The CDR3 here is CSVESRGEQYF. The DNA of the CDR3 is TGCAGCGTTGAAAGCAGGGGGGAGCAGTACTTC.

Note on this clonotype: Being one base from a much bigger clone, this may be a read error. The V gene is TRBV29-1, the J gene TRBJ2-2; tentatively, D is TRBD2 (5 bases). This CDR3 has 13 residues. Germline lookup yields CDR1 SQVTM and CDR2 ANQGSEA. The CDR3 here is CSVVSPNTGELSF. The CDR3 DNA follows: TGCAGCGTAGTAAGCCCGAACACCGGGGAGCTGTCTTTT.

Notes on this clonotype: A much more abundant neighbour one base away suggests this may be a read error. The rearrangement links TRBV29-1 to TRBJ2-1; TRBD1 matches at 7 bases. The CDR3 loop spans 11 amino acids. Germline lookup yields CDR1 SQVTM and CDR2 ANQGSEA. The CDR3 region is CSVATGDEEFF. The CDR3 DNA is TGCAGCGTTGCTACAGGGGATGAGGAGTTCTTC.

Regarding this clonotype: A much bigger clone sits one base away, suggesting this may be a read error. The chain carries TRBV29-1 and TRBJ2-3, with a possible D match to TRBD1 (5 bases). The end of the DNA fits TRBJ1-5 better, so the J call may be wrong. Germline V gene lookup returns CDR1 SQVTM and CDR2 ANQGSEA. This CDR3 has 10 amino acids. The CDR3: CSVRGDTQHF. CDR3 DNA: TGCAGCGTTAGGGGAGATACGCAGCATTTT.

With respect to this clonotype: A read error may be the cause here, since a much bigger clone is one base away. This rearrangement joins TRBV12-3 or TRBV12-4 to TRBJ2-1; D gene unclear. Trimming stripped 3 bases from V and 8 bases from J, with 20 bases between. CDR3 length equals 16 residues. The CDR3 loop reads CASSLIGSPRSHEQFF. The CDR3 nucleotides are TGTGCCAGCAGTTTGATTGGGTCGCCAAGGTCCCATGAGCAGTTCTTC.

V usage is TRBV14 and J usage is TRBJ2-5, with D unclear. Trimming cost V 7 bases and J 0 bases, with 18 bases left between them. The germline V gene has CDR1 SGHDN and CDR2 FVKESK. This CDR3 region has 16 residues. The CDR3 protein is CASNPLTARDQETQYF. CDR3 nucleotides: TGTGCCAGCAACCCTCTGACCGCTCGAGACCAAGAGACCCAGTACTTC.

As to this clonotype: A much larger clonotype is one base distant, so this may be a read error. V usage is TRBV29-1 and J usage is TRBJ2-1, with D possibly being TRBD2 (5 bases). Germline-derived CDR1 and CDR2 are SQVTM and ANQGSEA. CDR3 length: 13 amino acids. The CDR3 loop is CSTREGPYNEQLF. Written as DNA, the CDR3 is TGCAGCACTAGGGAAGGGCCCTACAATGAGCAGCTCTTC.

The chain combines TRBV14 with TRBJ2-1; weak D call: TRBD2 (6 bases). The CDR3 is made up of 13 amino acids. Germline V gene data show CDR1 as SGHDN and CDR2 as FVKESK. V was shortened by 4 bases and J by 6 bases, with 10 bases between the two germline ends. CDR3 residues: CASSPRGVNEQFF. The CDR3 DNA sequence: TGTGCCAGCAGCCCGCGGGGAGTCAATGAGCAGTTCTTC.

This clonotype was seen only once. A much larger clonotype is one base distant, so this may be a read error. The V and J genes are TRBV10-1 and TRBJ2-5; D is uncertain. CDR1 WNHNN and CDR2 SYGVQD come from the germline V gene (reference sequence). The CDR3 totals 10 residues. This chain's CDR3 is CTSSFETQYF. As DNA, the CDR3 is TGCACCAGCAGTTTCGAGACCCAGTACTTC.

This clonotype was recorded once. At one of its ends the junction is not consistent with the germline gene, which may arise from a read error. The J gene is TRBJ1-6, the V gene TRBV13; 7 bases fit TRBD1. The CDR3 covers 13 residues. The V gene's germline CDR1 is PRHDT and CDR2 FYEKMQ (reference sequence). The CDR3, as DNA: TGTGCCAGCAGCTTGGACAGGAATTCACACCTCCACTTT. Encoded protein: CASSLDRNSHLHF.

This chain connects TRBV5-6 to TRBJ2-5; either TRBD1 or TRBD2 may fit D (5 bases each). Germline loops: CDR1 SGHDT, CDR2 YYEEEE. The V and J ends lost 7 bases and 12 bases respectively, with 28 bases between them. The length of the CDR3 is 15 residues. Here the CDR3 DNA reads TGTGCCAGCTCCTTGCAAGGGGACGTTCTACCCCCAGAGTACTTC. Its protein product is CASSLQGDVLPPEYF.

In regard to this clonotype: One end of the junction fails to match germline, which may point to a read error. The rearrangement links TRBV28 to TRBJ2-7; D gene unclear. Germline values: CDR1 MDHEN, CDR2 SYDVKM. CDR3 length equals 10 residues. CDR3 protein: CVSSRYEQYF. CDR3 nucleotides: TGTGTCAGCAGCCGGTACGAGCAGTACTTC.